Below, 21 T cell receptor beta chains from the same sample are listed, as sequenced in a study of memory CD4+ T cells and cytomegalovirus serostatus. Single viable CD3+CD4+CD8-CD45RO+ cells were sorted as the memory CD4+ T cells. Only in-frame clones appear in the TCRdb table, and some are missing; sequencing was by immunoSEQ multiplex PCR. The data hold about 92,000 clones, with approximately 80% observed a single time. The sequenced material came from memory CD4+ T cells from blood. These receptors were collected from an adult in good health and CMV-seropositive.

This clone was detected only a few times. The chain has TRBV5-1 and TRBJ1-4; D ambiguous. This CDR3 spans 15 amino acids. CDR1 SGHRS and CDR2 YFSETQ come from the germline V gene. The V end was cut by 4 bases, the J end by 8 bases, with 18 bases between. CDR3 sequence (DNA): TGCGCCAGCAGCCTGTTAGACGGCGGAGGGGAAAAACTGTTTTTT. Protein: CASSLLDGGGEKLFF.

The rearrangement uses TRBV30 and TRBJ2-2, with 10 bases lining up with TRBD2. The CDR3 contains 15 residues. Germline CDR1 reads GTSNPN; CDR2 reads SVGIG (reference sequence). Unmatched junction bases numbered 3, after V lost 1 base and J lost 4 bases. CDR3 loop: CAWSGLAGATGELFF. The CDR3, as DNA: TGTGCCTGGAGTGGTCTAGCGGGAGCCACCGGGGAGCTGTTTTTT.

The table lists this clone with a count of one. The chain carries TRBV27 and TRBJ2-2; 12 positions match TRBD2. The CDR3 is 18 residues long. Germline loops: CDR1 MNHEY, CDR2 SMNVEV (reference sequence). With V trimmed by 3 bases and J by 3 bases, 8 bases remained unmatched. This chain's CDR3 is CASSFEAGTSGYTGELFF. The DNA for the CDR3 is TGTGCCAGCAGTTTCGAAGCCGGGACTAGCGGGTACACCGGGGAGCTGTTTTTT.

The chain uses TRBV10-3 and TRBJ2-2; no clear D. V lost 8 bases to trimming and J lost 1 base, with 11 bases between them. Germline CDR1 and CDR2: ENHRY and SYGVKD. The CDR3 runs 14 residues. Here the CDR3 DNA reads TGTGCCATCGCGAGGCTGATGAACACCGGGGAGCTGTTTTTT. Encoded protein: CAIARLMNTGELFF.

V usage is TRBV9 and J usage is TRBJ1-2, with a weak D call TRBD1 (6 bases). Trimming shortened V by 4 bases and J by 2 bases, and 9 bases separated the two germline ends. Germline V gene sequence: CDR1 SGDLS, CDR2 YYNGEE. This CDR3 spans 13 amino acids. CDR3 sequence (DNA): TGTGCCAGCAGCAAGGACAGCAACTATGGCTACACCTTC. Translated, it gives CASSKDSNYGYTF.

For the CDR3, the DNA is TGTGCCAGTTCTAGCGGGAGGGCGAACACCGGGGAGCTGTTTTTT. This gives the protein CASSSGRANTGELFF. V is TRBV6-5 and J is TRBJ2-2; 12 bases map to TRBD2. CDR3 length equals 15 residues. The V and J ends lost 9 bases and 0 bases, in that order; junction bases with no gene match: 2. Germline CDR1 is MNHEY and CDR2 is SVGAGI.

This chain links TRBV4-3 with TRBJ2-4; 7 positions agree with TRBD2. Trimming cost V 1 base and J 1 base; bases outside gene matches: 4. The germline V gene has CDR1 LGHNA and CDR2 YSLEER. The CDR3 length is 16 residues. The CDR3 nucleotides are TGCGCCAGCAGCCAAGGAATGGGAGGGGCCAAAAACATTCAGTACTTC. As protein: CASSQGMGGAKNIQYF.

The sample holds one count of this clone. The rearrangement links TRBV27 to TRBJ2-2, with no clear D. The CDR3 runs to 14 residues. CDR1 and CDR2 from the germline V gene are MNHEY and SMNVEV (reference sequence). The ends were cut back, 6 bases at V and 4 bases at J, with 12 bases in the middle. Here the CDR3 DNA reads TGTGCCAGCAGGTACAGCTGGGGCACCGGGGAGCTGTTTTTT. This translates into CASRYSWGTGELFF.

V gene TRBV11-2 combines with J gene TRBJ1-1; D uncertain. CDR3 length: 14 residues. Trimming pared 0 bases from V and 5 bases from J, leaving 10 bases between. CDR1 is SGHAT and CDR2 is FQNNGV in the germline V gene. The CDR3 bases are TGTGCCAGCAGCTTAGATAAGGGCAATACTGAAGCTTTCTTT. Protein product: CASSLDKGNTEAFF.

V and J are TRBV15 and TRBJ2-7, with 8 bases that match TRBD2. Trimming took 3 bases from V and 4 from J; bases not matched to a gene: 5. Germline V gene data show CDR1 as LNHNV and CDR2 as YYDKDF (reference sequence). The CDR3 covers 14 residues. The CDR3 loop reads CATSRAGRGYEQYF. CDR3 bases: TGTGCCACCAGCAGGGCCGGGAGGGGTTACGAGCAGTACTTC. Drawing the rest from reference TRBV15 and TRBJ2-7, the complete variable domain is DAMVIQNPRYQVTQFGKPVTLSCSQTLNHNVMYWYQQKSSQAPKLLFHYYDKDFNNEADTPDNFQSRRPNTSFCFLDIRSPGLGDTAMYLCATSRAGRGYEQYFGPGTRLTVT.

The V gene is TRBV11-1, the J gene TRBJ2-4; perhaps TRBD1 as D (8 bases). V gave up 5 bases and J gave up 6 bases, with 20 bases separating them. Germline CDR1 and CDR2: SGHAT and FQDESV (reference sequence). CDR3 length equals 16 residues. The DNA for the CDR3 is TGTGCCAGCAGCCGGACAGGGCGGGGAGGGCCAAACATTCAGTACTTC. It encodes CASSRTGRGGPNIQYF. Variable domain in full (rest from reference TRBV11-1 and TRBJ2-4): EAEVAQSPRYKITEKSQAVAFWCDPISGHATLYWYRQILGQGPELLVQFQDESVVDDSQLPKDRFSAERLKGVDSTLKIQPAELGDSAMYLCASSRTGRGGPNIQYFGAGTRLSVL.

The chain carries TRBV7-9 and TRBJ1-1, with D perhaps matching TRBD1 (5 bases). The germline V and J ends were trimmed by 3 bases and 1 base, with 15 bases remaining between them. CDR1 SEHNR and CDR2 FQNEAQ come from the germline V gene (reference sequence). The CDR3 is made up of 16 amino acids. In nucleotides, the CDR3 is TGTGCCAGCAGCTTGGGTACGCAGGGCTGGAACACTGAAGCTTTCTTT. As protein: CASSLGTQGWNTEAFF.

This rearrangement joins TRBV7-3 to TRBJ2-7; D unclear. The germline gives CDR1 SGHTA, CDR2 FQGTGA. This CDR3 is built from 13 residues. V gave up 4 bases and J gave up 3 bases, with 10 bases separating them. In DNA form, the CDR3 reads TGTGCCAGCAGCTCATCCCCCAACTACGAGCAGTACTTC. It translates to CASSSSPNYEQYF.

The chain carries TRBV6-1 and TRBJ2-1, with a weak D call TRBD2 (5 bases). V gave up 3 bases and J gave up 3 bases, with 15 bases separating them. Germline CDR1 MNHNS, CDR2 SASEGT. The CDR3 covers 16 residues. The CDR3 DNA reads as TGTGCCAGCAGTGAGCGGCGGACCGAGGGCTACAATGAGCAGTTCTTC. The encoded protein is CASSERRTEGYNEQFF.

CDR3 sequence reads: CASSAGLAGEGYEQYF. The DNA of the CDR3 is TGTGCCAGCAGCGCGGGACTAGCGGGGGAAGGCTACGAGCAGTACTTC. The J gene is TRBJ2-7, the V gene TRBV9; 14 bases line up with TRBD2. V lost 3 bases, J lost 3 bases, and 5 bases stayed unmatched. This CDR3 contains 16 residues. Germline V gene lookup returns CDR1 SGDLS and CDR2 YYNGEE. The complete variable domain, with remaining parts taken from reference TRBV9 and TRBJ2-7, reads DSGVTQTPKHLITATGQRVTLRCSPRSGDLSVYWYQQSLDQGLQFLIQYYNGEERAKGNILERFSAQQFPDLHSELNLSSLELGDSALYFCASSAGLAGEGYEQYFGPGTRLTVT.

The CDR3 DNA follows: TGCGCCAGCAGCCAGGGACTCTGGGGGAACACTGAAGCTTTCTTT. This codes for CASSQGLWGNTEAFF. J is TRBJ1-1 and V is TRBV5-1; maybe TRBD1 (5 bases). The germline V and J ends were trimmed by 4 bases and 1 base, with 14 bases remaining between them. Germline V gene data show CDR1 as SGHRS and CDR2 as YFSETQ. The CDR3 extends over 15 amino acids.

V and J are TRBV28 and TRBJ1-2; D possibly corresponds to TRBD1 (5 bases). V shed 1 base and J shed 14 bases, with 14 bases lying between them. The CDR3 runs 12 residues. Per germline, CDR1 MDHEN and CDR2 SYDVKM. CDR3 in amino acids: CASSLSSRDSTF. The CDR3 nucleotides read TGTGCCAGCAGTTTATCCTCCAGGGACTCAACCTTC.

The rearrangement uses TRBV10-1 and TRBJ1-1; D uncertain. CDR1 and CDR2 from the germline V gene are WNHNN and SYGVQD (reference sequence). This CDR3 is built from 15 residues. V lost 2 bases, J lost 0 bases, and 10 bases lay in between. The CDR3 DNA reads TGCGCCAGCAGTGAGAGGCCAGGAATGAACACTGAAGCTTTCTTT. Amino acid sequence: CASSERPGMNTEAFF.

V gene TRBV11-1 combines with J gene TRBJ2-1; D tentatively reads TRBD1 or TRBD2 (6 bases each). The CDR3 runs to 17 residues. V lost 5 bases and J 7 bases, leaving 24 bases between the germline ends. Per germline, CDR1 SGHAT and CDR2 FQDESV (reference sequence). The CDR3 loop is CASSPPRGGPLKNEQFF. DNA of the CDR3: TGTGCCAGCAGCCCCCCCCGTGGGGGGCCCCTTAAGAATGAGCAGTTCTTC.

This chain joins TRBV11-3 and TRBJ2-7; D possibly corresponds to TRBD1 (5 bases). The germline V and J ends were trimmed by 1 base and 0 bases, with 10 bases remaining between them. The germline V gene has CDR1 SGHNT and CDR2 YENEEA. The CDR3 runs to 15 residues. CDR3 residues: CASSLGMDNSYEQYF. DNA of the CDR3: TGTGCCAGCAGCTTAGGGATGGACAACTCCTACGAGCAGTACTTC. Looking up the rest from reference TRBV11-3 and TRBJ2-7 gives the full variable domain: EAGVVQSPRYKIIEKKQPVAFWCNPISGHNTLYWYLQNLGQGPELLIRYENEEAVDDSQLPKDRFSAERLKGVDSTLKIQPAELGDSAVYLCASSLGMDNSYEQYFGPGTRLTVT.

The chain couples TRBV2 to TRBJ1-5, with 7 nucleotides matching TRBD1. CDR1 SNHLY and CDR2 FYNNEI come from the germline V gene. Trimming removed 4 bases from V and 15 bases from J; junction bases left unmatched: 9. The CDR3 covers 12 residues. The CDR3 region is CASSARQGLLHF. The CDR3 region has the DNA TGTGCCAGCAGTGCGCGACAGGGCCTTTTGCATTTT.